This TCR beta chain was sequenced during a study of T-cell memory formation after mild COVID-19. Overall study results and limits: CD4+ clones that contracted lay mainly in CM and EM; CD8+ ones lay in EMRA. Pre-infection memory harbored some responding clones, suggesting cross-reactive memory joined.

With constant-segment primers, 5'RACE yielded cDNA libraries of TCR alpha and TCR beta that carried sample barcodes and UMIs. One entry per CDR3 protein, called by TCRdb with MiXCR from the 5' RACE reads. The data show fewer than 700,000 distinct CDR3 sequences, roughly 18% seen once. This clonotype has a handful of counts. Antigen: not known. The sequenced sample consisted of PBMCs or a T cell subset sorted from them (not recorded which). The clonotype was recovered from an adult woman who had mild COVID-19 (a few samples of this study predate the infection). Cell type and time point are not known.

Written as DNA, the CDR3 is TGTGCCAGCAGCCAGTTGGGACTATACAATGAGCAGTTCTTC. The encoded protein is CASSQLGLYNEQFF. The V gene is TRBV14, the J gene TRBJ2-1; TRBD2 agrees at 7 bases. Germline-derived CDR1 and CDR2 are SGHDN and FVKESK. The CDR3 has 14 residues. J gave up 4 bases and V 3 bases, and 3 bases lay outside the gene matches.